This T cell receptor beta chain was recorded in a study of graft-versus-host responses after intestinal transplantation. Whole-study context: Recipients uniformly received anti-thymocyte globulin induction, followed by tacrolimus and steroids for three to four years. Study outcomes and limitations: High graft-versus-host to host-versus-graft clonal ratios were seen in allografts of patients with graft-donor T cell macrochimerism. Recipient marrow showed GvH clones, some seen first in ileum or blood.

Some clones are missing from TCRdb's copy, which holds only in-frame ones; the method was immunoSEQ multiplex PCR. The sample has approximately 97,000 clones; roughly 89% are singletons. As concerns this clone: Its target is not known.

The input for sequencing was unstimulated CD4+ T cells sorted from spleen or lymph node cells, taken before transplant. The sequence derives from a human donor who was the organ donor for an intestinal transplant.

The CDR3: CASSTEVGSGANVLTF. In nucleotides, the CDR3 is TGTGCCAGCAGCACAGAAGTGGGCTCTGGGGCCAACGTCCTGACTTTC. This chain uses TRBV11-2 with TRBJ2-6; no firm D call. Trimming took off 5 bases at V and 0 bases at J, with 11 bases between the two ends. The CDR3 is 16 amino acids. The germline gives CDR1 SGHAT, CDR2 FQNNGV.